The 19 T cell receptor beta chains below come from one sample, sequenced in a study of cytomegalovirus exposure and HLA in healthy donors. 13 Jbeta primers and 60 Vbeta primers were used for the PCR. Sequenced by immunoSEQ multiplex PCR; TCRdb stores in-frame clones only, minus some. The sample holds approximately 280,000 clones, around 86% seen once. Sequenced input: PBMCs. These receptor sequences come from a man between 35 and 55 years old in good health and CMV-seropositive.

The rearrangement joins TRBV19 to TRBJ1-3; tentative D call: TRBD1 (6 bases). There are 17 residues in the CDR3. Germline V gene sequence: CDR1 LNHDA, CDR2 SQIVND (reference sequence). The V and J ends lost 7 bases and 0 bases respectively, with 19 bases between them. CDR3 protein: CASKGRGQPISGNTIYF. As DNA, the CDR3 is TGTGCCAGTAAGGGGCGCGGACAGCCGATCTCTGGAAACACCATATATTTT.

J is TRBJ2-2 and V is TRBV5-1, with D possibly matching TRBD2 (6 bases). The V end was cut by 4 bases, the J end by 4 bases, with 8 bases between. The CDR3 is made up of 13 amino acids. Germline CDR1 and CDR2: SGHRS and YFSETQ. The CDR3 nucleotides read TGCGCCAGCAGCCCAGCGGGCACCGGGGAGCTGTTTTTT. This sequence encodes CASSPAGTGELFF.

A single count supports this clone. At one boundary the junction diverges from the germline segment, which might be a read error. V usage is TRBV7-7 and J usage is TRBJ2-7, with TRBD2 identical over 10 bases. Germline lookup yields CDR1 SSHAT and CDR2 FNYEAQ (reference sequence). This CDR3 is built from 16 residues. The CDR3 loop is CASSSGPPSGRNEQYF. In DNA form, the CDR3 reads TGTGCTAGCAGCTCCGGGCCCCCTAGCGGGAGAAACGAGCAGTACTTC.

This chain links TRBV25-1 with TRBJ1-1; tentatively, D is TRBD1 (5 bases). V shed 0 bases and J shed 7 bases, with 12 bases lying between them. Germline V lookup: CDR1 MGHDK, CDR2 SYGVNS. This CDR3 contains 14 residues. CDR3 residues: CASSEYAGRGEAFF. The CDR3 bases are TGTGCCAGCAGTGAATATGCGGGGCGCGGTGAAGCTTTCTTT.

V and J are TRBV7-2 and TRBJ2-1; D is unclear. There are 13 residues in the CDR3. Trimming removed 5 bases at V and 4 bases at J, with 9 bases between. The germline gives CDR1 SGHTA, CDR2 FQGNSA. The chain's CDR3 is CASSRSLYNEQFF. For the CDR3, the DNA is TGTGCCAGCAGCCGGAGTTTATACAATGAGCAGTTCTTC.

V and J are TRBV30 and TRBJ2-3; 10 bases line up with TRBD1. The CDR3 loop spans 19 amino acids. V lost 3 bases, J lost 6 bases, and 21 bases stayed unmatched. The germline V gene has CDR1 GTSNPN and CDR2 SVGIG (reference sequence). In nucleotides, the CDR3 is TGTGCCTGGAGGCCACCCGGGGACAGGGGTTATGGGGGGGTCGATACGCAGTATTTT. Translated: CAWRPPGDRGYGGVDTQYF.

This clone was counted a few times. The chain is built from TRBV6-6 and TRBJ1-1, with 12 bases lining up with TRBD1. Trimming took 6 bases from V and 6 from J; bases not matched to a gene: 5. Germline loops: CDR1 MNHNY, CDR2 SVGAGI (reference sequence). The CDR3 is 14 amino acids. The CDR3 sequence: CASSRDRGLSEAFF. In DNA, the CDR3 is TGTGCCAGCAGCCGGGACAGGGGGCTCTCTGAAGCTTTCTTT.

The chain has TRBV11-2 and TRBJ1-5, with D hard to call. The germline V gene has CDR1 SGHAT and CDR2 FQNNGV. The CDR3 is 12 amino acids. V dropped 0 bases and J dropped 7 bases, with 4 bases sitting between them. The DNA of the CDR3 is TGTGCCAGCAGCTTAGAGGGCCAGCCCCAGCATTTT. This translates into CASSLEGQPQHF.

CDR3 residues: CASSFTGSSYNEQFF. DNA for the CDR3: TGTGCCAGCAGCTTTACCGGTAGCTCCTACAATGAGCAGTTCTTC. V and J are TRBV5-6 and TRBJ2-1; D call uncertain. The CDR3 has 15 residues. Germline-derived CDR1 and CDR2 are SGHDT and YYEEEE. V gave up 2 bases and J gave up 0 bases, with 9 bases separating them.

This rearrangement joins TRBV7-3 to TRBJ2-1; unclear D gene. The germline V gene encodes CDR1 SGHTA and CDR2 FQGTGA. The CDR3 runs 11 residues. The V and J ends lost 4 bases and 8 bases respectively, with 6 bases between them. The CDR3 sequence: CASSSNHEQFF. In nucleotides, the CDR3 is TGTGCCAGCAGCTCCAATCATGAGCAGTTCTTC. The full variable domain, rest sourced from reference TRBV7-3 and TRBJ2-1, is GAGVSQTPSNKVTEKGKYVELRCDPISGHTALYWYRQSLGQGPEFLIYFQGTGAADDSGLPNDRFFAVRPEGSVSTLKIQRTERGDSAVYLCASSSNHEQFFGPGTRLTVL.

The V gene is TRBV7-3, the J gene TRBJ2-1, with 8 bases lining up with TRBD1. The germline CDR1 and CDR2 sequences are SGHTA and FQGTGA. The CDR3 contains 13 residues. V trimming: 5 bases; J trimming: 8 bases; junction bases outside the gene matches: 5. This CDR3 reads CASSADRVDEQFF. The CDR3 DNA reads TGTGCCAGCAGCGCGGACAGGGTTGATGAGCAGTTCTTC.

The gene calls are TRBV28 and TRBJ2-7, with D maybe TRBD1 (5 bases). V lost 3 bases to trimming and J lost 6 bases, with 12 bases between them. CDR1 is MDHEN and CDR2 is SYDVKM in the germline V gene. The CDR3 runs to 13 residues. Here the CDR3 reads CASSLSIGVEQYF. CDR3 DNA: TGTGCCAGCAGTTTGTCTATAGGGGTCGAGCAGTACTTC. The whole variable domain, remainder taken from reference TRBV28 and TRBJ2-7, is DVKVTQSSRYLVKRTGEKVFLECVQDMDHENMFWYRQDPGLGLRLIYFSYDVKMKEKGDIPEGYSVSREKKERFSLILESASTNQTSMYLCASSLSIGVEQYFGPGTRLTVT.

The J gene is TRBJ1-3, the V gene TRBV11-2; D ambiguous. The V and J ends lost 2 bases and 4 bases respectively, with 9 bases between them. Per germline, CDR1 SGHAT and CDR2 FQNNGV. This CDR3 comprises 14 residues. This CDR3 is CASSLQGRGNTIYF. The CDR3 DNA reads as TGTGCCAGCAGCTTACAAGGGAGGGGAAACACCATATATTTT.

This chain joins TRBV28 and TRBJ1-4, with D tentatively TRBD1 (6 bases). V dropped 4 bases and J dropped 0 bases, with 9 bases sitting between them. This CDR3 is 15 amino acids long. CDR1 is MDHEN and CDR2 is SYDVKM in the germline V gene. The CDR3 spells CASSSDRTTNEKLFF. CDR3 coding DNA: TGTGCCAGCAGTTCCGACAGGACAACTAATGAAAAACTGTTTTTT.

Points on this clone: Other nucleotide sequences from this sample produce the same CDR3. The chain recombines TRBV28 with TRBJ1-2; perhaps TRBD1 as D (5 bases). The CDR3 is 12 residues long. CDR1 is MDHEN and CDR2 is SYDVKM in the germline V gene. V shed 2 bases and J shed 8 bases, with 9 bases lying between them. DNA for the CDR3: TGTGCCAGCAGTTTACCAGGGAAGGGCTACACCTTC. Residues: CASSLPGKGYTF.

This chain joins TRBV5-1 and TRBJ1-1, with TRBD1 matching 11 bases. J was trimmed by 6 bases and V by 0 bases; bases with no gene match: 16. This CDR3 is 19 amino acids long. In germline, CDR1 is SGHRS, CDR2 YFSETQ. The CDR3 sequence: CASSLAFTGTGGVGAEAFF. As DNA, the CDR3 is TGCGCCAGCAGCTTGGCTTTTACCGGGACAGGGGGAGTTGGGGCTGAAGCTTTCTTT.

The chain has TRBV7-6 and TRBJ2-3; no definite D call. V was trimmed by 5 bases and J by 1 base, leaving 7 bases between them. This CDR3 has 13 residues. Germline V lookup: CDR1 SGHVS, CDR2 FNYEAQ. The CDR3 reads CASSPQGTDTQYF. CDR3 DNA: TGTGCCAGCAGCCCCCAGGGCACAGATACGCAGTATTTT.

The gene calls are TRBV7-3 and TRBJ1-5, with 7 bases identical to TRBD1. V lost 5 bases, J lost 1 base, and 5 bases stayed unmatched. The germline gives CDR1 SGHTA, CDR2 FQGTGA. This CDR3 is 15 amino acids long. CDR3 sequence reads: CASSPRTGSNQPQHF. The CDR3, as DNA: TGTGCCAGCAGCCCCAGGACAGGAAGCAATCAGCCCCAGCATTTT.

The chain is built from TRBV28 and TRBJ2-3, with 9 nucleotides matching TRBD2. Germline V CDR1 and CDR2: MDHEN, SYDVKM. The J segment lost 4 bases and the V segment lost 6 bases, leaving 8 bases of the junction unmatched. The CDR3 covers 15 residues. The CDR3 DNA reads as TGTGCCAGCAGCACCGGGACTAGCATTTCAGATACGCAGTATTTT. Protein product: CASSTGTSISDTQYF.